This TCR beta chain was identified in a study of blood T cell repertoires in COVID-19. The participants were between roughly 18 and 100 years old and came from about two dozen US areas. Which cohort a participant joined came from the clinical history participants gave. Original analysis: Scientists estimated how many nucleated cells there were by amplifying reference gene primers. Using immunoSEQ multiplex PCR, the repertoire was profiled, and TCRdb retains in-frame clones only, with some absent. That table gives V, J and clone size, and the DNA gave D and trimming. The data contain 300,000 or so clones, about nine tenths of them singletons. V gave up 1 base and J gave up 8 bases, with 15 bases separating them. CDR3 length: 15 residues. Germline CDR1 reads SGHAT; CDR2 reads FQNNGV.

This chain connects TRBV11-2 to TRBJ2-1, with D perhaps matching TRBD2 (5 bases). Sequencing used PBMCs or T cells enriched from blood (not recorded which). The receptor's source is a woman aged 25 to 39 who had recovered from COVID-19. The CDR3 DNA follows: TGTGCCAGCAGCTTAGGTCCCACTAGTTTCGATGAGCAGTTCTTC. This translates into CASSLGPTSFDEQFF.